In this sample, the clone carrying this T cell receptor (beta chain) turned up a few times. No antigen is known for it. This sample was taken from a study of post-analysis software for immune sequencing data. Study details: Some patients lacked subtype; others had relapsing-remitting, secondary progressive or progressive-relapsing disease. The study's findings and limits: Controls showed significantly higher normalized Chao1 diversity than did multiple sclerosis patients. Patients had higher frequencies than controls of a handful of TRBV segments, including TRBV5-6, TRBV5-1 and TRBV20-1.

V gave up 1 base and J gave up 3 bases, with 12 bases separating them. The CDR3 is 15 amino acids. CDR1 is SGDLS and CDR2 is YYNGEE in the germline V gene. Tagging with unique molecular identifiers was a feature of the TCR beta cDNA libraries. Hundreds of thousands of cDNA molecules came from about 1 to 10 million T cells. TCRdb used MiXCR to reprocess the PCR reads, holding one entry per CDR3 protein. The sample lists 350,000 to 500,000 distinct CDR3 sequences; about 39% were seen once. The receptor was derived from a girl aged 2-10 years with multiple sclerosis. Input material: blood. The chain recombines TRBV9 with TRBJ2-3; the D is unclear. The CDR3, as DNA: TGTGCCAGCAGCGTATCGGCGTATGGTACAGATACGCAGTATTTT. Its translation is CASSVSAYGTDTQYF.